This T cell receptor (beta chain) is drawn from a study of blood T cell repertoires in COVID-19. Study summary: The United States, Italy and Spain were the sources of the acute and convalescent COVID-19 samples.

V shed 0 bases and J 0 bases; nucleotides not matched to a gene: 7. The CDR3 loop spans 19 amino acids. Germline CDR1 reads SGHRS; CDR2 reads YFSETQ. In the source study's methods: Reference gene primers were amplified, and this amplification served to estimate nucleated cell counts. Sequencing used immunoSEQ multiplex PCR; TCRdb keeps in-frame clones, though not all of them. V and J calls and clone size are copied from that table; D and trimming were computed from the DNA. The sample yields about 180,000 clones, around 90% seen once. The receptor comes from a man aged 55 to 70 with COVID-19, enrolled during active disease. The rearrangement uses TRBV5-1 and TRBJ2-3, with TRBD2 matching over 13 bases. Sequencing input: peripheral blood. Here the CDR3 DNA reads TGCGCCAGCAGCTTGGTGGGACTAGCGGGGACTACTAGCACAGATACGCAGTATTTT. This gives the protein CASSLVGLAGTTSTDTQYF.